The entry below describes one T cell receptor (beta chain). Its antigen remains unknown. V was shortened by 0 bases and J by 0 bases, with 7 bases between the two germline ends. Germline V CDR1 and CDR2: SGHDT, YYEEEE. CDR3 length: 14 amino acids. The data derive from a study of CD8 T cells in ankylosing spondylitis. General study findings and limits: Seemingly characteristic of ankylosing spondylitis blood was a TCR beta motif consisting of eight highly homologous variants. Enrichment of disease-linked clones was reportedly significant in matched ankylosing spondylitis synovial fluid. The authors found the disease-linked clones to be CD8+ and relatively rare in peripheral blood.

Using quantitative 5'-RACE with molecular barcodes, the authors made TCR beta libraries. TCRdb passed the 5' RACE reads through MiXCR, listing each CDR3 protein once. The sample consists of 220,000 or so distinct CDR3 sequences, about 18% of them appearing once. The chain combines TRBV5-6 with TRBJ2-7; D gene ambiguous. Input material: blood, either unsorted or a sorted T cell fraction (not recorded which). The receptor comes from a male donor with ankylosing spondylitis. CDR3 nucleotides: TGTGCCAGCAGCTTGGGTCAGAGCTCCTACGAGCAGTACTTC. Its protein product is CASSLGQSSYEQYF.